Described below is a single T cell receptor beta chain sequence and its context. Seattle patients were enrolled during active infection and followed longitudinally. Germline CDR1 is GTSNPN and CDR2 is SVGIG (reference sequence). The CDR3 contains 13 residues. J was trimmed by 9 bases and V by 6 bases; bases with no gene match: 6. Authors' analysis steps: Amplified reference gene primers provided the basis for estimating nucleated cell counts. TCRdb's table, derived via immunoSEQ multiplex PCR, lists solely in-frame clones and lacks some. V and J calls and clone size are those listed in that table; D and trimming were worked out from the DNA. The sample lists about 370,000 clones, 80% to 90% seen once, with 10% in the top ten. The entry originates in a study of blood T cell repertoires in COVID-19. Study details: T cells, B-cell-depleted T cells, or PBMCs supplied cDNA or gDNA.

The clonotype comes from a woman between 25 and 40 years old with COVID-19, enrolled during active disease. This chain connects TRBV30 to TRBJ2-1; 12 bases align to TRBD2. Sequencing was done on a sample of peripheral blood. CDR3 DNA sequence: TGTGCCTGCTGGACTAGCGGGATGAGTGAGCAGTTCTTC. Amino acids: CACWTSGMSEQFF. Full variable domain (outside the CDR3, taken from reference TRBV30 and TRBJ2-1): SQTIHQWPATLVQPVGSPLSLECTVEGTSNPNLYWYRQAAGRGLQLLFYSVGIGQISSEVPQNLSASRPQDRQFILSSKKLLLSDSGFYLCACWTSGMSEQFFGPGTRLTVL.